The 20 T cell receptor beta chains below were found in one sample sequenced in a study of OX40 agonist ivuxolimab in advanced cancers. The data were produced by immunoSEQ multiplex PCR, yet TCRdb's version contains in-frame clones alone and is incomplete. The sample yields some 19,000 clones, less than 85% seen once. The sequencing used CD4+ or CD8+ T cells sorted from blood, collected in a trial of the OX40 agonist ivuxolimab. The receptors were gathered from an adult with an advanced solid tumor such as melanoma, head and neck, liver or kidney cancer.

This rearrangement joins TRBV11-3 to TRBJ2-6; D is possibly TRBD1 (6 bases). This CDR3 region has 15 residues. V lost 5 bases and J lost 0, with 8 bases in between. The germline V gene encodes CDR1 SGHNT and CDR2 YENEEA. The DNA of the CDR3 is TGTGCCAGCAGCCCACAGGGCTCTGGGGCCAACGTCCTGACTTTC. This codes for CASSPQGSGANVLTF.

This chain connects TRBV6-6 to TRBJ1-1; TRBD1 matches 9 bases. Germline V CDR1 and CDR2: MNHNY, SVGAGI (reference sequence). The CDR3 totals 13 residues. J gave up 4 bases and V 6 bases, and 3 bases lay outside the gene matches. Here the CDR3 DNA reads TGTGCCAGCAGCCTGACAGGGGGCACTGAAGCTTTCTTT. Amino acid sequence: CASSLTGGTEAFF.

The rearrangement links TRBV7-6 to TRBJ2-1; 8 nucleotides match TRBD2. Per the germline V gene, CDR1 is SGHVS and CDR2 is FNYEAQ. J gave up 2 bases and V 5 bases, and 11 bases lay outside the gene matches. The CDR3 consists of 17 residues. CDR3 residues: CASSPWGAAGAYNEQFF. The CDR3 DNA reads as TGTGCCAGCAGCCCCTGGGGGGCAGCGGGAGCCTACAATGAGCAGTTCTTC.

The J gene is TRBJ2-2, the V gene TRBV29-1; a possible D gene is TRBD1 (5 bases). Germline-derived CDR1 and CDR2 are SQVTM and ANQGSEA. Trimming removed 4 bases at V and 4 bases at J, with 13 bases between. The CDR3 is made up of 14 amino acids. CDR3 region: CSVVSTVSTGELFF. DNA of the CDR3: TGCAGCGTTGTGTCGACAGTGAGCACCGGGGAGCTGTTTTTT.

This chain connects TRBV5-4 to TRBJ1-2; 10 bases are shared with TRBD1. The CDR3 is made up of 17 amino acids. Trimming removed 5 bases from V and 4 bases from J; junction bases left unmatched: 14. CDR1 is SGHNT, CDR2 YYREEE, per germline (reference sequence). The CDR3 loop is CASRGLDRGLYPYGYTF. CDR3 DNA sequence: TGTGCCAGCAGGGGCTTAGACAGGGGGCTGTACCCCTATGGCTACACCTTC.

By share, this clone ranks as medium-sized (0.01 to 0.1%). The chain links TRBV28 to TRBJ2-1; D gene ambiguous. From germline, CDR1 is MDHEN and CDR2 SYDVKM. Trimming shortened V by 8 bases and J by 6 bases, and 23 bases separated the two germline ends. CDR3 size: 16 residues. CDR3 sequence: CASLPQSEPGSNEQFF. CDR3 in DNA: TGTGCCAGCCTTCCCCAGAGCGAGCCTGGGTCCAATGAGCAGTTCTTC.

This clone came up a few times. The rearrangement links TRBV5-6 to TRBJ1-1; D is possibly TRBD1 (6 bases). Looked up from germline, CDR1 is SGHDT and CDR2 is YYEEEE. The CDR3 covers 14 residues. V lost 6 bases and J lost 1, with 13 bases in between. In DNA form, the CDR3 reads TGTGCCAGCACTAAACAGGACAGGAACACTGAAGCTTTCTTT. Its translation: CASTKQDRNTEAFF.

CDR3 sequence reads: CASSWDSLQETQYF. The CDR3 region has the DNA TGTGCCAGCAGCTGGGACAGCCTCCAAGAGACCCAGTACTTC. This sequence joins TRBV5-8 and TRBJ2-5, with TRBD1 matching 7 bases. Germline V lookup: CDR1 SGHTS, CDR2 YDEGEE. Trimming at V came to 3 bases and at J to 1 base, leaving 3 bases not matched to a gene. The CDR3 consists of 14 residues.

This clone occurred a few times. The J gene is TRBJ2-7, the V gene TRBV5-6; 12 bases align to TRBD2. This CDR3 spans 19 amino acids. With V trimmed by 0 bases and J by 0 bases, 10 bases remained unmatched. Germline V gene data show CDR1 as SGHDT and CDR2 as YYEEEE. CDR3 coding DNA: TGTGCCAGCAGCTTGGTGGCCGGAACTAGCGGGGGGAACTCCTACGAGCAGTACTTC. This encodes CASSLVAGTSGGNSYEQYF.

This rearrangement joins TRBV13 to TRBJ1-2; D is perhaps TRBD1 (6 bases). CDR3 length equals 14 residues. CDR1 is PRHDT, CDR2 FYEKMQ, per germline (reference sequence). The V and J ends lost 4 bases and 4 bases respectively, with 13 bases between them. CDR3 sequence: CASSSLGGAYGYTF. The CDR3 bases are TGTGCCAGCAGCTCCCTGGGGGGGGCCTATGGCTACACCTTC. The entire variable domain, with the rest obtained from reference TRBV13 and TRBJ1-2, is as follows: AAGVIQSPRHLIKEKRETATLKCYPIPRHDTVYWYQQGPGQDPQFLISFYEKMQSDKGSIPDRFSAQQFSDYHSELNMSSLELGDSALYFCASSSLGGAYGYTFGSGTRLTVV.

This chain connects TRBV15 to TRBJ2-7; D may be TRBD1 (6 bases). The CDR3 extends over 16 amino acids. Looked up from germline, CDR1 is LNHNV and CDR2 is YYDKDF (reference sequence). Trimming took 2 bases from V and 6 from J, leaving 20 bases between them. The CDR3 here is CATSRTLTGTPREQYF. The DNA of the CDR3 is TGTGCCACCAGCAGAACTCTTACAGGGACGCCACGCGAGCAGTACTTC. The full variable domain, in which reference TRBV15 and TRBJ2-7 provide the parts outside the CDR3, is DAMVIQNPRYQVTQFGKPVTLSCSQTLNHNVMYWYQQKSSQAPKLLFHYYDKDFNNEADTPDNFQSRRPNTSFCFLDIRSPGLGDTAMYLCATSRTLTGTPREQYFGPGTRLTVT.

Notes on this clone: Different DNA sequences within this sample yield the same CDR3. The V gene is TRBV13, the J gene TRBJ1-2; the D is unclear. V was clipped by 0 bases and J by 4 bases, with 12 bases between them. The CDR3 has 15 residues. Germline V gives CDR1 PRHDT, CDR2 FYEKMQ (reference sequence). CDR3 region: CASSLGLGHLYGYTF. Written as DNA, the CDR3 is TGTGCCAGCAGCTTAGGACTTGGGCACCTCTATGGCTACACCTTC.

This clone was counted many times. The CDR3 reads CASSRGSSYEQYF. CDR3 sequence (DNA): TGTGCCAGCAGCCGGGGGAGCTCCTACGAGCAGTACTTC. V and J are TRBV5-6 and TRBJ2-7; possible D gene TRBD2, 6 bases. The V end was cut by 4 bases, the J end by 0 bases, with 8 bases between. The CDR3 consists of 13 residues. Germline V gene sequence: CDR1 SGHDT, CDR2 YYEEEE.

J is TRBJ2-3 and V is TRBV6-5, with 9 nucleotides matching TRBD1. V shed 6 bases, J shed 4 bases, and the junction held 8 bases outside the gene matches. The CDR3 totals 15 residues. Germline V CDR1 and CDR2: MNHEY, SVGAGI. CDR3 protein: CASSSTGGVADTQYF. The CDR3 bases are TGTGCCAGCAGCTCGACAGGGGGAGTCGCAGATACGCAGTATTTT.

The chain has TRBV13 and TRBJ2-5; D not certain. Trimming removed 3 bases from V and 3 bases from J, with 8 bases in between. Germline-derived CDR1 and CDR2 are PRHDT and FYEKMQ (reference sequence). The CDR3 sequence is 13 residues long. The CDR3 reads CASSFMPKETQYF. The CDR3 nucleotides read TGTGCCAGCAGCTTTATGCCTAAAGAGACCCAGTACTTC.

This chain uses TRBV10-1 with TRBJ2-5; D could derive from TRBD1 or TRBD2 (6 bases each). The CDR3 has 15 residues. V was cut by 2 bases and J by 4 bases, with 14 bases left in between. The germline gives CDR1 WNHNN, CDR2 SYGVQD (reference sequence). The CDR3: CASSEGWGAGETQYF. Here the CDR3 DNA reads TGCGCCAGCAGTGAGGGCTGGGGGGCCGGAGAGACCCAGTACTTC.

The V and J genes are TRBV7-9 and TRBJ2-2, with D tentatively TRBD1 or TRBD2 (5 bases each). Trimming shortened V by 5 bases and J by 0 bases, and 7 bases separated the two germline ends. The V gene's germline CDR1 is SEHNR and CDR2 FQNEAQ (reference sequence). The CDR3 is 14 residues long. CDR3 protein: CASSGTANTGELFF. DNA of the CDR3: TGTGCCAGCAGCGGGACGGCGAACACCGGGGAGCTGTTTTTT.

In this sample, this clone turned up a few times. The V gene is TRBV7-9, the J gene TRBJ1-1; TRBD1 agrees at 7 bases. The V gene's germline CDR1 is SEHNR and CDR2 FQNEAQ (reference sequence). V shed 5 bases, J shed 11 bases, and the junction held 8 bases outside the gene matches. The CDR3 runs 12 residues. The CDR3 loop reads CASSLETGWAFF. The DNA of the CDR3 is TGTGCCAGCAGCCTAGAGACAGGGTGGGCTTTCTTT.

A single count supports this clone. This chain connects TRBV19 to TRBJ1-1; possible D gene TRBD1, 5 bases. The CDR3 runs to 12 residues. Trimming pared 4 bases from V and 3 bases from J, leaving 6 bases between. CDR1 is LNHDA and CDR2 is SQIVND in the germline V gene (reference sequence). Written as DNA, the CDR3 is TGTGCCAGTAGTACAGGGTACACTGAAGCTTTCTTT. Translating it yields CASSTGYTEAFF.

This chain links TRBV11-2 with TRBJ2-7, with TRBD1 identical over 9 bases. J lost 4 bases, V lost 2 bases, and 3 bases had no gene match. The CDR3 has 14 amino acids. Looked up from germline, CDR1 is SGHAT and CDR2 is FQNNGV. The chain's CDR3 is CASSLQQGAYEQYF. CDR3 DNA sequence: TGTGCCAGCAGCTTACAACAGGGGGCATACGAGCAGTACTTC.